This T cell receptor beta chain was obtained from a study of shared clonotypes between healthy human individuals. Whole-study context: CD4 naive and memory got three plates each, CD8 naive two, CD8 memory one. General study findings and limits: Naive CD4 clonotype sharing across a few donors was approximately 5%.

Regarding this clone: Its antigen remains unidentified.

The assay was carried out at the deep level. Clones were sequenced by immunoSEQ multiplex PCR, and TCRdb holds only the in-frame ones, with some missing. The table includes over a million clones, about four fifths detected once. Germline assignment: CDR1 SGHRS and CDR2 YFSETQ. The CDR3 is 18 amino acids. V lost 1 base and J lost 4, with 18 bases in between. V usage is TRBV5-1 and J usage is TRBJ2-6, with TRBD2 as a possible D gene (6 bases). Sequences were obtained from memory CD4+ T cells from PBMCs. The subset was: CD45RA-negative fraction. The TCR originated in a man younger than 35 in good health. Some clones in this sample may be carry-over from other donors' samples. The chain's CDR3 is CASSLYAAGTPGANVLTF. The CDR3 nucleotides are TGCGCCAGCAGCTTGTATGCTGCGGGGACTCCAGGGGCCAACGTCCTGACTTTC.